This TCR beta chain was documented in a study of T-cell memory formation after mild COVID-19. Study as a whole: The TCR clusters were mostly specific to one donor.

This clonotype was seen only a few times. Its antigen is unknown. Whole-study results and caveats: Confirmation was lacking for SARS-CoV-2 specificity of second-wave clones that peaked on day 37. Some SARS-CoV-2-responding clones were already detected in memory before infection. Among contracting clones, CD4+ were mainly CM/EM and CD8+ enriched in EMRA.

There are 16 residues in the CDR3. Germline assignment: CDR1 SGHRS and CDR2 YFSETQ. Trimming left V 0 bases short and J 0 bases short, with 12 bases between. TCRdb reanalysed the 5' RACE reads using MiXCR and keeps one entry per CDR3 protein. The sample yields about 400,000 distinct CDR3 sequences, 20% to 30% seen once. The J gene is TRBJ1-2, the V gene TRBV5-1; TRBD1 is a possible D gene (5 bases). Material for sequencing was PBMCs or a T cell subset sorted from them (not recorded which). The TCR was taken from an adult woman who had mild COVID-19 (a few samples of this study predate the infection). Cell type and time point are not known. In DNA, the CDR3 is TGCGCCAGCAGCTTGGTAGGGACCGCTTCTAACTATGGCTACACCTTC. It codes for CASSLVGTASNYGYTF.